Below, 29 T cell receptor beta chains from the same sample are listed, as sequenced in a study of blood T cell repertoires in COVID-19. TCRdb's table, derived via immunoSEQ multiplex PCR, lists solely in-frame clones and lacks some. The data show 35,000 to 45,000 clones, around 85% seen once. Sample: peripheral blood. These receptors originate from a man aged 55 to 70 with acute or convalescent COVID-19.

A few counts support this clone. The gene calls are TRBV5-6 and TRBJ1-6; TRBD1 aligns across 7 bases. This CDR3 spans 15 amino acids. Germline V lookup: CDR1 SGHDT, CDR2 YYEEEE. Trimming cost V 3 bases and J 7 bases; bases outside gene matches: 7. CDR3 residues: CASSSRGGPNSPLHF. The CDR3 region has the DNA TGTGCCAGCAGCTCTCGAGGGGGCCCGAATTCACCCCTCCACTTT.

This chain joins TRBV19 and TRBJ2-6, with D tentatively TRBD1 (6 bases). The CDR3 is 14 residues long. Trimming left V 5 bases short and J 11 bases short, with 16 bases between. CDR1 LNHDA and CDR2 SQIVND come from the germline V gene (reference sequence). The CDR3 nucleotides are TGTGCCAGTAGTTGGGCAGGGGATAGCGACGTCCTGACTTTC. Its translation: CASSWAGDSDVLTF.

The chain uses TRBV5-5 and TRBJ2-3; D remains ambiguous. There are 16 residues in the CDR3. The V end was cut by 0 bases, the J end by 2 bases, with 13 bases between. CDR1 is SGHKS, CDR2 YYEKEE, per germline (reference sequence). CDR3 nucleotides: TGTGCCAGCAGCTTGGCGGGTAGGTGGTTCACAGATACGCAGTATTTT. Residues: CASSLAGRWFTDTQYF.

The chain links TRBV7-9 to TRBJ2-1; weak D call: TRBD1 (6 bases). The ends were cut back, 1 base at V and 2 bases at J, with 12 bases in the middle. The CDR3 is 16 amino acids. Germline CDR1 and CDR2: SEHNR and FQNEAQ (reference sequence). The CDR3 spells CASSLGGQGTYNEQFF. CDR3 in DNA: TGTGCCAGCAGCTTAGGCGGGCAGGGGACCTACAATGAGCAGTTCTTC.

The gene calls are TRBV24-1 and TRBJ2-7; D possibly corresponds to TRBD1 (6 bases). CDR3 length equals 14 residues. V was pared by 0 bases and J by 12 bases, with 17 bases between. The germline V gene encodes CDR1 KGHDR and CDR2 SFDVKD. CDR3 nucleotide sequence: TGTGCCACCAGTGATTTGCAATACGTCAGGGGTCCGTACTTC. Protein: CATSDLQYVRGPYF.

This clone was observed a few times. The chain has TRBV4-2 and TRBJ2-3, with 10 bases identical to TRBD2. This CDR3 region has 18 residues. Germline-derived CDR1 and CDR2 are LGHNA and YNFKEQ. V dropped 1 base and J dropped 3; count of bases not matched to a gene: 10. DNA for the CDR3: TGTGCCAGCAGCCAAGTGGTAGCGGGGGGCCGGTTGACAGATACGCAGTATTTT. Translated: CASSQVVAGGRLTDTQYF.

This chain joins TRBV11-2 and TRBJ2-1; D ambiguous. V lost 7 bases to trimming and J lost 0 bases, with 13 bases between them. The CDR3 contains 15 residues. Germline-derived CDR1 and CDR2 are SGHAT and FQNNGV. In DNA form, the CDR3 reads TGTGCCAGCAACGAAATATCTAGCTCCTACAATGAGCAGTTCTTC. Translated: CASNEISSSYNEQFF.

The chain has TRBV29-1 and TRBJ2-7, with D maybe TRBD2 (6 bases). V lost 5 bases and J 4 bases, leaving 15 bases between the germline ends. Germline values: CDR1 SQVTM, CDR2 ANQGSEA. The CDR3 runs 13 residues. CDR3 sequence reads: CSVSGGKGYEQYF. Written as DNA, the CDR3 is TGCAGCGTTAGTGGGGGGAAGGGGTACGAGCAGTACTTC.

V usage is TRBV7-8 and J usage is TRBJ2-7; D is perhaps TRBD2 (6 bases). The ends were cut back, 6 bases at V and 2 bases at J, with 14 bases in the middle. Germline loops: CDR1 SGHVS, CDR2 FQNEAQ. The CDR3 sequence is 14 residues long. Here the CDR3 reads CASSVLGLPYEQYF. DNA of the CDR3: TGTGCCAGCAGTGTGCTTGGACTACCCTACGAGCAGTACTTC.

The chain is built from TRBV27 and TRBJ1-1; a weak D match, TRBD1 (5 bases). The CDR3 spans 13 residues. V was clipped by 2 bases and J by 4 bases, with 8 bases between them. The germline CDR1 and CDR2 sequences are MNHEY and SMNVEV (reference sequence). This chain's CDR3 is CASSLRGSTEAFF. DNA for the CDR3: TGTGCCAGCAGTTTACGGGGGAGCACTGAAGCTTTCTTT.

V gene TRBV2 combines with J gene TRBJ2-7, with 10 nucleotides matching TRBD2. V lost 0 bases to trimming and J lost 5 bases; unmatched junction nucleotides: 4. The germline CDR1 and CDR2 sequences are SNHLY and FYNNEI. There are 15 residues in the CDR3. As DNA, the CDR3 is TGTGCCAGCAGTGAAGCGCGGCTAGCGGGAGACGAGCAGTACTTC. It specifies CASSEARLAGDEQYF.

The chain links TRBV23-1 to TRBJ2-7; 9 bases are a match to TRBD1. TRBV23-1 is labeled an ORF, and its function is uncertain. This CDR3 is built from 14 residues. Germline trimming cut 11 bases from V and 6 bases from J; bases unmatched to any gene: 14. The CDR3 is CALAQDRGGCEQYF. The DNA for the CDR3 is TGCGCCCTCGCCCAAGACAGGGGGGGCTGCGAGCAGTACTTC.

The gene calls are TRBV6-5 and TRBJ1-3; no firm D call. This CDR3 is 15 amino acids long. Trimming took 0 bases from V and 0 from J, leaving 6 bases between them. CDR1 and CDR2 from the germline V gene are MNHEY and SVGAGI. The DNA for the CDR3 is TGTGCCAGCAGTTACTCGAGTGCCTCTGGAAACACCATATATTTT. This translates into CASSYSSASGNTIYF.

This chain joins TRBV6-1 and TRBJ1-5, with 10 bases identical to TRBD1. Germline loops: CDR1 MNHNS, CDR2 SASEGT. V lost 3 bases, J lost 6 bases, and 5 bases stayed unmatched. CDR3 length: 15 residues. The CDR3 region has the DNA TGTGCCAGCAGTGAGCGGACAGGGGGAGGTCAGCCCCAGCATTTT. This sequence encodes CASSERTGGGQPQHF.

V is TRBV6-1 and J is TRBJ1-1; D not certain. Trimming removed 3 bases from V and 4 bases from J, with 9 bases in between. Germline V gene sequence: CDR1 MNHNS, CDR2 SASEGT. The CDR3 covers 13 residues. This chain's CDR3 is CASSDGSATEAFF. CDR3 sequence (DNA): TGTGCCAGCAGTGACGGGTCCGCCACTGAAGCTTTCTTT.

The chain uses TRBV19 and TRBJ1-2; TRBD1 matches 7 bases. The CDR3 is made up of 18 amino acids. Germline assignment: CDR1 LNHDA and CDR2 SQIVND (reference sequence). Unmatched junction bases numbered 17, after V lost 4 bases and J lost 3 bases. The CDR3, as DNA: TGTGCCAGTAGTAGAAGAGGGGACAGTTATCTCCTCGACTATGGCTACACCTTC. Translating it yields CASSRRGDSYLLDYGYTF.

The chain carries TRBV19 and TRBJ1-1; TRBD1 is a possible D gene (5 bases). The CDR3 extends over 14 amino acids. The V end lost 7 bases, the J end lost 5 bases, and 17 bases lay between the germline ends. From germline, CDR1 is LNHDA and CDR2 SQIVND (reference sequence). The CDR3 bases are TGTGCCAGTAACACCGGGGGAAGATTTACTGAAGCTTTCTTT. It specifies CASNTGGRFTEAFF.

V gene TRBV18 combines with J gene TRBJ1-5; no clear D. The CDR3 sequence is 17 residues long. CDR1 KGHSH and CDR2 LQKENI come from the germline V gene. V shed 0 bases and J shed 0 bases, with 12 bases lying between them. CDR3 region: CASSPPRAGDSNQPQHF. The CDR3 DNA is TGTGCCAGCTCACCACCCAGAGCCGGGGATAGCAATCAGCCCCAGCATTTT.

The V call is TRBV4-2, the J call TRBJ2-6, with 7 bases matching TRBD1. The J segment lost 1 base and the V segment lost 1 base, leaving 13 bases of the junction unmatched. The V gene's germline CDR1 is LGHNA and CDR2 YNFKEQ. The CDR3 length is 20 residues. The DNA of the CDR3 is TGTGCCAGCAGCCAAGTATTCTCCGGGACAGACATGTCTGGGGCCAACGTCCTGACTTTC. Translating gives CASSQVFSGTDMSGANVLTF.

The CDR3 bases are TGTGCCATCAGTGACCTGGGAGATGGGGAGTTCTTC. This codes for CAISDLGDGEFF. The gene calls are TRBV10-3 and TRBJ2-1; D is perhaps TRBD2 (5 bases). Germline loops: CDR1 ENHRY, CDR2 SYGVKD. CDR3 length: 12 amino acids. Trimming took off 3 bases at V and 14 bases at J, with 14 bases between the two ends.

The gene calls are TRBV3-1 (or the pseudogene TRBV3-2) and TRBJ1-1; TRBD1 agrees at 8 bases. CDR1 LGHDT and CDR2 YNNKEL come from the germline V gene (reference sequence). Trimming removed 4 bases from V and 0 bases from J; junction bases left unmatched: 4. The CDR3 sequence is 15 residues long. The CDR3 nucleotides are TGTGCCAGCAGCCGCCAGGGGGCCGTGAACACTGAAGCTTTCTTT. Residues: CASSRQGAVNTEAFF.

The chain is built from TRBV19 and TRBJ2-2; possibly TRBD1 for D (5 bases). The CDR3 runs to 15 residues. The germline V and J ends were trimmed by 10 bases and 3 bases, with 18 bases remaining between them. CDR1 is LNHDA and CDR2 is SQIVND in the germline V gene (reference sequence). CDR3 bases: TGTGCCACCAGACTCCAGGGATACGACACCGGGGAGCTGTTTTTT. The encoded protein is CATRLQGYDTGELFF. The full variable domain, rest sourced from reference TRBV19 and TRBJ2-2, is DGGITQSPKYLFRKEGQNVTLSCEQNLNHDAMYWYRQDPGQGLRLIYYSQIVNDFQKGDIAEGYSVSREKKESFPLTVTSAQKNPTAFYLCATRLQGYDTGELFFGEGSRLTVL.

This rearrangement joins TRBV6-1 to TRBJ2-7, with TRBD1 matching 9 bases. The J segment lost 6 bases and the V segment lost 0 bases, leaving 6 bases of the junction unmatched. Germline V gene sequence: CDR1 MNHNS, CDR2 SASEGT. The CDR3 covers 15 residues. The CDR3 DNA is TGTGCCAGCAGTGAAGCAGGGACAGGGTTTCTCGAGCAGTACTTC. It translates to CASSEAGTGFLEQYF.

The table lists this clone with a count of one. The rearrangement uses TRBV5-1 and TRBJ2-1; D is possibly TRBD2 (7 bases). V lost 6 bases and J 7 bases, leaving 17 bases between the germline ends. The CDR3 covers 14 residues. The germline V gene encodes CDR1 SGHRS and CDR2 YFSETQ. The CDR3 sequence: CASKGGGVLNEQFF. CDR3 in DNA: TGCGCCAGCAAGGGGGGAGGGGTTCTAAATGAGCAGTTCTTC.

V is TRBV7-3 and J is TRBJ2-2, with 9 bases aligning to TRBD1. Germline CDR1 is SGHTA and CDR2 is FQGTGA. V trimming: 6 bases; J trimming: 3 bases; junction bases outside the gene matches: 2. CDR3 size: 14 residues. The CDR3 loop reads CASRWDRDTGELFF. CDR3 DNA sequence: TGTGCCAGCAGATGGGACAGGGACACCGGGGAGCTGTTTTTT.

The genes are TRBV19 and TRBJ1-4; D is unresolved. V was shortened by 3 bases and J by 3 bases, with 14 bases between the two germline ends. This CDR3 has 16 amino acids. Germline loops: CDR1 LNHDA, CDR2 SQIVND (reference sequence). CDR3 nucleotide sequence: TGTGCCAGTAGTATTGGGCGACCCATGGCTAATGAAAAACTGTTTTTT. This sequence encodes CASSIGRPMANEKLFF.

The rearrangement joins TRBV29-1 to TRBJ1-2; tentatively, D is TRBD1 (6 bases). Germline values: CDR1 SQVTM, CDR2 ANQGSEA. The CDR3 is 15 residues long. V gave up 6 bases and J gave up 0 bases, with 17 bases separating them. This CDR3 is CSVHGGQGANYGYTF. The CDR3 coding sequence is TGCAGCGTCCACGGGGGGCAGGGAGCTAACTATGGCTACACCTTC. The whole variable domain, remainder taken from reference TRBV29-1 and TRBJ1-2, is SAVISQKPSRDICQRGTSLTIQCQVDSQVTMMFWYRQQPGQSLTLIATANQGSEATYESGFVIDKFPISRPNLTFSTLTVSNMSPEDSSIYLCSVHGGQGANYGYTFGSGTRLTVV.

The J gene is TRBJ1-5, the V gene TRBV4-2; possible D gene TRBD1, 5 bases. Trimming shortened V by 4 bases and J by 0 bases, and 10 bases separated the two germline ends. The germline gives CDR1 LGHNA, CDR2 YNFKEQ. The CDR3 is 15 residues long. In DNA, the CDR3 is TGTGCCAGCAGCCTTTTCAGGGATAGCAATCAGCCCCAGCATTTT. Protein product: CASSLFRDSNQPQHF.

The gene calls are TRBV5-4 and TRBJ2-2; TRBD1 agrees at 8 bases. With V trimmed by 3 bases and J by 6 bases, 7 bases remained unmatched. Germline V gene sequence: CDR1 SGHNT, CDR2 YYREEE (reference sequence). The CDR3 is 15 amino acids. The CDR3 sequence is CASSWGTGHAGELFF. The CDR3 DNA reads as TGTGCCAGCAGCTGGGGGACAGGACATGCCGGGGAGCTGTTTTTT.